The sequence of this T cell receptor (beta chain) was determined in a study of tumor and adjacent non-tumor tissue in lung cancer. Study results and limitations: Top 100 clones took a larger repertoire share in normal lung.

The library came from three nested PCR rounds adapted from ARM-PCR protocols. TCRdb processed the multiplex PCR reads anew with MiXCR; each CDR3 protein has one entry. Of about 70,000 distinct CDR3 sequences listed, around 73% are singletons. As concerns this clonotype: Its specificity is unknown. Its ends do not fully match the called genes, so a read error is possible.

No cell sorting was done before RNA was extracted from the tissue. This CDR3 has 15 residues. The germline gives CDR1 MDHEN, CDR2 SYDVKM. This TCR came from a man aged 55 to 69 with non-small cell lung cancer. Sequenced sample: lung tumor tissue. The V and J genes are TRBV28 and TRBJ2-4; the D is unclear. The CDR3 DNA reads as TGTGCCAGTAGTTTACAGCCCCTAGCCAAAAACATTCAGTACTTC. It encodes CASSLQPLAKNIQYF.